This entry concerns a single T cell receptor beta chain. Its antigen is currently unknown. Time point: blood 4 weeks post-SBRT, at nephrectomy. The treatment was: 15 Gy SBRT to primary tumor, nephrectomy 4 weeks later. The data were obtained in a study of radiation and T cells in renal cell carcinoma. Assay used: immunoSEQ multiplex PCR; TCRdb lists only in-frame clones, some missing. The sample lists 60,000 to 75,000 clones, around 80% occurring once. Notes on the study in general: Top tumor clonotypes rose in blood 2 weeks post-radiation, then contracted.

The sample consisted of blood, taken from a patient whose treatment included radiotherapy and nephrectomy. The source of this sequence is a man in his 60s with renal cell carcinoma.

The CDR3 nucleotides read TGCGCCAGCAGCTCTATAAGGGGGCAGGAGGGAAAAGCTTTCTTT. The encoded protein is CASSSIRGQEGKAFF. This chain joins TRBV5-1 and TRBJ1-1; 7 positions match TRBD1. This CDR3 spans 15 amino acids. The germline V gene encodes CDR1 SGHRS and CDR2 YFSETQ. With 3 bases clipped from V and 9 bases from J, the junction kept 14 bases outside the gene matches.